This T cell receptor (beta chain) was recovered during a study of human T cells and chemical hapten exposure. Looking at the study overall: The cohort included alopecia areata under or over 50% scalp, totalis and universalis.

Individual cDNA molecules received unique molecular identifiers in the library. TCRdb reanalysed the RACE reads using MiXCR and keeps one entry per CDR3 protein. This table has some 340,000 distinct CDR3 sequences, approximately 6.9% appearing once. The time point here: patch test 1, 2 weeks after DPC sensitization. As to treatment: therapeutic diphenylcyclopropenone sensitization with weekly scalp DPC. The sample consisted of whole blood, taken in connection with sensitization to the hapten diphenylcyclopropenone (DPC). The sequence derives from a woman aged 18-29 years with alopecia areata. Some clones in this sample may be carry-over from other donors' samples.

The CDR3 here is CSAWSDGYEQYF. CDR3 DNA: TGCAGTGCTTGGTCGGATGGGTACGAGCAGTACTTC. V is TRBV20-1 and J is TRBJ2-7; no clear D. Germline V gives CDR1 DFQATT, CDR2 SNEGSKA (reference sequence). CDR3 size: 12 residues. The V and J ends lost 5 bases and 4 bases respectively, with 12 bases between them.